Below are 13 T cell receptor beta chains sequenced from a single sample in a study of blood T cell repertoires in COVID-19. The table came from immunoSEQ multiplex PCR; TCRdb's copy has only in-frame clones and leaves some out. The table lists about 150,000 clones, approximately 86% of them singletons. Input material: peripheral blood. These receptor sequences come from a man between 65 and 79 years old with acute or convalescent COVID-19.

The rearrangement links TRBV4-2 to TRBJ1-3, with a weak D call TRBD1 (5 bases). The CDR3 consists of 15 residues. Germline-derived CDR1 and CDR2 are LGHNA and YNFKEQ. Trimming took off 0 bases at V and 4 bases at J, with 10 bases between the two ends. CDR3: CASSQDPQAGNTIYF. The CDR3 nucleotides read TGTGCCAGCAGCCAAGATCCACAGGCGGGAAACACCATATATTTT.

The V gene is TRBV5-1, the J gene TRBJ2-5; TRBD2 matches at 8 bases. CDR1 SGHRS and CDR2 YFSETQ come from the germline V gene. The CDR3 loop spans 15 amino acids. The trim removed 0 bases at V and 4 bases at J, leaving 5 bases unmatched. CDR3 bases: TGCGCCAGCAGCTTGGTTGGAGCGGGAGCAGAGACCCAGTACTTC. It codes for CASSLVGAGAETQYF.

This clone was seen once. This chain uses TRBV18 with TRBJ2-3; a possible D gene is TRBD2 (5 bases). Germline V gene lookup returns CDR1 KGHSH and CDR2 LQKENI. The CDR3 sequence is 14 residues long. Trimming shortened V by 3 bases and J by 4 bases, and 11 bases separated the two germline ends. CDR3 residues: CASSPVGVSDTQYF. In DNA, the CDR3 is TGTGCCAGCTCACCGGTGGGAGTATCAGATACGCAGTATTTT.

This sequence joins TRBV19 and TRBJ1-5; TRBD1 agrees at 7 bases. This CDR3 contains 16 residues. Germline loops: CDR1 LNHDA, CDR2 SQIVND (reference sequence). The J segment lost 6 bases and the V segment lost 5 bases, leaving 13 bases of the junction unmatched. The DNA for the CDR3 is TGTGCCAGTAGTCCGGAGGACAGGTGGAGGGGTCAGCCCCAGCATTTT. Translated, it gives CASSPEDRWRGQPQHF.

The CDR3 here is CASSQEEGLGQGDNEQFF. The CDR3 nucleotides read TGCGCCAGCAGCCAAGAAGAGGGTCTAGGACAGGGGGACAATGAGCAGTTCTTC. The rearrangement links TRBV4-1 to TRBJ2-1; 10 nucleotides line up with TRBD1. The CDR3 extends over 18 amino acids. In germline, CDR1 is MGHRA, CDR2 YSYEKL. Unmatched junction bases numbered 10, after V lost 0 bases and J lost 5 bases.

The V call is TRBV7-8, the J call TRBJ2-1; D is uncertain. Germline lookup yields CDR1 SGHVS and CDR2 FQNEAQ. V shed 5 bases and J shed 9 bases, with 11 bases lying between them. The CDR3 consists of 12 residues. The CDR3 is CASSPDFGEQFF. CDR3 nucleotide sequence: TGTGCCAGCAGCCCTGACTTTGGTGAGCAGTTCTTC. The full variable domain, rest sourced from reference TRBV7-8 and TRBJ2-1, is GAGVSQSPRYKVAKRGQDVALRCDPISGHVSLFWYQQALGQGPEFLTYFQNEAQLDKSGLPSDRFFAERPEGSVSTLKIQRTQQEDSAVYLCASSPDFGEQFFGPGTRLTVL.

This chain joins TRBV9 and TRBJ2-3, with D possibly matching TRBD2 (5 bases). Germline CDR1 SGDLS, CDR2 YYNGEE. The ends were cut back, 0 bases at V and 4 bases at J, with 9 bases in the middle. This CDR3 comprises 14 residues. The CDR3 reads CASSVVVSADTQYF. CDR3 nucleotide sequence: TGTGCCAGCAGCGTAGTTGTTAGCGCAGATACGCAGTATTTT.

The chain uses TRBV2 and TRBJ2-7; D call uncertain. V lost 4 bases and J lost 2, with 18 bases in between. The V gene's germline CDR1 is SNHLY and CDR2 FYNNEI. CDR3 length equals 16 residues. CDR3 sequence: CASSGVVSAEAYEQYF. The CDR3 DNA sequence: TGTGCCAGCAGTGGGGTAGTTAGTGCGGAAGCCTACGAGCAGTACTTC.

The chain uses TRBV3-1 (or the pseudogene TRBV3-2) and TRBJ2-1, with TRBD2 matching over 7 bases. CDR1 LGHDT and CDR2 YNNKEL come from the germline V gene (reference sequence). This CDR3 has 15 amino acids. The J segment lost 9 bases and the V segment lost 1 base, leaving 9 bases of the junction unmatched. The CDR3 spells CASSQGWGGFGEQFF. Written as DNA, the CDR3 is TGTGCCAGCAGCCAAGGTTGGGGGGGGTTCGGTGAGCAGTTCTTC.

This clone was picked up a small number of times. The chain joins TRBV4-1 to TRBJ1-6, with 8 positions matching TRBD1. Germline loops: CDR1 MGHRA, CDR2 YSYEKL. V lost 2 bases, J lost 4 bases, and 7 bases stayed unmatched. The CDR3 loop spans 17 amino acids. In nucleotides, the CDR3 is TGCGCCAGCAGCCAAACCGGACAGGGCGGATATAATTCACCCCTCCACTTT. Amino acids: CASSQTGQGGYNSPLHF.

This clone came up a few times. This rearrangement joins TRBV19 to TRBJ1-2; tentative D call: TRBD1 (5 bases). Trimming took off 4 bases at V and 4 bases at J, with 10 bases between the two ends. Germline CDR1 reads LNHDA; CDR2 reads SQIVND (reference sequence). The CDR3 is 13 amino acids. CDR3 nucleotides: TGTGCCAGTAGTAAGGACACCGTCTATGGCTACACCTTC. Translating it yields CASSKDTVYGYTF.

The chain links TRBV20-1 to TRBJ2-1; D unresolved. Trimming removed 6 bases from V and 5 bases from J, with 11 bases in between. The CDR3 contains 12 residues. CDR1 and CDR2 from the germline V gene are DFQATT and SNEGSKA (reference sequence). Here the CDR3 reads CSASAGNNEQFF. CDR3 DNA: TGCAGTGCCAGTGCAGGTAACAATGAGCAGTTCTTC.

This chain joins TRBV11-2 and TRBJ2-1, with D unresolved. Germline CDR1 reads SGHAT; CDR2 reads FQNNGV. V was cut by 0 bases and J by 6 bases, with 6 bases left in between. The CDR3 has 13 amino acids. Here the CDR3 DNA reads TGTGCCAGCAGCTTAGAAGCCGGCAATGAGCAGTTCTTC. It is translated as CASSLEAGNEQFF. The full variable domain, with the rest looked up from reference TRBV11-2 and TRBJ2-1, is EAGVAQSPRYKIIEKRQSVAFWCNPISGHATLYWYQQILGQGPKLLIQFQNNGVVDDSQLPKDRFSAERLKGVDSTLKIQPAKLEDSAVYLCASSLEAGNEQFFGPGTRLTVL.